This TCR beta chain was retrieved from a study of T cells in narcolepsy. Study-level findings and limits: Blood of same and different patients, but not healthy controls, reportedly held recurring autoreactive clonotypes. Same-patient CSF and blood CD4+ T cell clonotypes included HCRT-specific and TRIB2-specific autoreactive ones.

Germline V gives CDR1 SGHTA, CDR2 FQGNSA. CDR3 length: 15 residues. J gave up 9 bases and V 3 bases, and 7 bases lay outside the gene matches. Some clones are missing from TCRdb's copy, which holds only in-frame ones; the method was immunoSEQ multiplex PCR. The sample consists of around 20,000 clones, about 90% of them appearing once. To note about this clone: Its antigen is unknown.

The V gene is TRBV7-2, the J gene TRBJ2-1; 11 nucleotides align to TRBD2. This TCR was recovered from a human donor with narcolepsy. Sequencing used CD45RA- memory CD4+ T cells from PBMCs. For the CDR3, the DNA is TGTGCCAGCAGCTTGTCCGGGACTAGCGGCCTTGAGCAGTTCTTC. Translation: CASSLSGTSGLEQFF.